Sequencing of this T cell receptor beta chain was carried out in a study of T cell repertoires in cytomegalovirus infection. Study overall: HLA-B-restricted CMV epitopes that are well studied, plus recently identified HLA-C-restricted ones, were used by the study. A matching HLA type, together with CMV infection, was signaled by public TCR beta signatures. Findings and limits, study-wide: The cumulative frequency of public TCR beta families distinguished individuals who carried CMV together with the relevant HLA. There were HLA-C-restricted CMV-specific TCR beta clonotypes dominating the ex vivo response.

Remarks on this clonotype: Its cognate antigen is unknown.

The CDR3 covers 15 residues. Trimming cost V 5 bases and J 7 bases, with 18 bases left between them. Germline CDR1 and CDR2: LNHNV and YYDKDF (reference sequence). One entry per CDR3 protein, called by TCRdb with MiXCR from the reads. The sample records hundreds of thousands of distinct CDR3 sequences, about two fifths being singletons. The specimen was cultured PBMCs, collected from culture after CMV antigen stimulation. The rearrangement uses TRBV15 and TRBJ2-1; D could derive from TRBD1 or TRBD2 (5 bases each). This TCR was recovered from a human donor in good health (CMV status not recorded). Some clones in this sample may be carry-over from other donors' samples. In DNA, the CDR3 is TGTGCCACCAGCGTCCCTCGGGGCGGTTGGAATGAGCAGTTCTTC. Residues: CATSVPRGGWNEQFF.